Shown below are 2 T cell receptor beta chains from a single sample sequenced in a study of blood T cell repertoires in COVID-19. Some clones are missing from TCRdb's copy, which holds only in-frame ones; the method was immunoSEQ multiplex PCR. The sample holds 100,000 to 150,000 clones, approximately 84% seen once. The specimen was peripheral blood. These receptor sequences come from an elderly woman with acute or convalescent COVID-19.

The chain recombines TRBV19 with TRBJ2-7; D is perhaps TRBD1 (6 bases). The CDR3 extends over 14 amino acids. Germline V gene data show CDR1 as LNHDA and CDR2 as SQIVND (reference sequence). The V gene lost 5 bases and the J gene lost 2 bases, with 13 bases spanning the gap. The DNA of the CDR3 is TGTGCCAGTAGTCTACAGGGCCACCCCTACGAGCAGTACTTC. This sequence encodes CASSLQGHPYEQYF.

The chain employs TRBV10-3 and TRBJ1-4, with 8 bases aligning to TRBD1. V lost 2 bases to trimming and J lost 7 bases; unmatched junction nucleotides: 3. Germline V lookup: CDR1 ENHRY, CDR2 SYGVKD. CDR3 length: 14 amino acids. CDR3 sequence: CAISEAQGAEKLFF. The CDR3 region has the DNA TGTGCCATCAGTGAGGCGCAGGGGGCTGAAAAACTGTTTTTT.